Listed here are 19 T cell receptor beta chains from one sample, sequenced in a study of blood T cell repertoires in COVID-19. Here immunoSEQ multiplex PCR was the method, and the copy in TCRdb shows in-frame clones only, minus some. Found here are approximately 45,000 clones, roughly 84% of them singletons; the top ten hold 13% to 15%. Sequencing used peripheral blood. The receptors originated from a human donor in a cohort sampled during active COVID-19.

This chain uses TRBV2 with TRBJ1-1, with D possibly TRBD1 on 6 matching bases. Germline assignment: CDR1 SNHLY and CDR2 FYNNEI. The germline V and J ends were trimmed by 7 bases and 4 bases, with 13 bases remaining between them. The CDR3 runs 13 residues. The CDR3 is CASIEQGPTEAFF. In DNA, the CDR3 is TGTGCCAGCATCGAACAGGGTCCCACTGAAGCTTTCTTT.

This rearrangement joins TRBV29-1 to TRBJ1-1; 8 nucleotides align to TRBD1. Germline V gene lookup returns CDR1 SQVTM and CDR2 ANQGSEA. The CDR3 consists of 13 residues. With V trimmed by 7 bases and J by 4 bases, 8 bases remained unmatched. The CDR3 sequence is CSARTGLGTEAFF. The CDR3 DNA reads as TGCAGCGCCCGGACAGGGCTGGGCACTGAAGCTTTCTTT.

This rearrangement joins TRBV5-1 to TRBJ1-1, with a weak D call TRBD1 (6 bases). Between the trimmed V and J ends, which lost 7 bases and 3 bases, there was a span of 19 bases. Germline V CDR1 and CDR2: SGHRS, YFSETQ. The CDR3 contains 15 residues. CDR3 region: CASSRGDWLYTEAFF. The CDR3 coding sequence is TGCGCCAGCTCCAGGGGTGACTGGTTGTACACTGAAGCTTTCTTT.

The chain is built from TRBV6-5 and TRBJ1-2; no clear D gene. The CDR3 has 12 amino acids. The germline CDR1 and CDR2 sequences are MNHEY and SVGAGI. V shed 4 bases and J shed 5 bases, with 8 bases lying between them. CDR3 region: CASSLTGYGYTF. DNA for the CDR3: TGTGCCAGCAGTTTGACCGGGTATGGCTACACCTTC.

A single count supports this clone. As DNA, the CDR3 is TGTGCCAGCACTTTTAACTATGGCTACACCTTC. Its translation: CASTFNYGYTF. The J gene is TRBJ1-2, the V gene TRBV21-1. TRBV21-1 has pseudogene status. The CDR3 runs to 11 residues.

J is TRBJ2-7 and V is TRBV18; 9 bases fit TRBD2. The CDR3 runs to 16 residues. V shed 1 base and J 7 bases; nucleotides not matched to a gene: 11. Germline values: CDR1 KGHSH, CDR2 LQKENI. The CDR3 region is CASSPRQQREASEQYF. DNA of the CDR3: TGTGCCAGCTCACCACGACAACAGCGGGAGGCGTCGGAGCAGTACTTC.

This clone was detected once. The chain has TRBV19 and TRBJ2-1, with a weak D call TRBD2 (5 bases). In germline, CDR1 is LNHDA, CDR2 SQIVND (reference sequence). The CDR3 covers 15 residues. Deletions cut 0 bases from V and 2 bases from J, with 8 bases between. CDR3 protein: CASSIDSVAYNEQFF. DNA of the CDR3: TGTGCCAGTAGTATAGATAGCGTAGCCTACAATGAGCAGTTCTTC.

This chain joins TRBV25-1 and TRBJ2-6, with D unclear. Trimming removed 5 bases at V and 2 bases at J, with 7 bases between. Germline assignment: CDR1 MGHDK and CDR2 SYGVNS. The CDR3 covers 14 residues. The CDR3 DNA reads TGTGCCAGCAGTAATCAGGCTGGGGCCAACGTCCTGACTTTC. Protein product: CASSNQAGANVLTF.

This rearrangement joins TRBV3-1 (or the pseudogene TRBV3-2) to TRBJ1-2; D is unresolved. This CDR3 has 14 amino acids. CDR1 is LGHDT, CDR2 YNNKEL, per germline (reference sequence). The germline V and J ends were trimmed by 4 bases and 0 bases, with 9 bases remaining between them. CDR3 sequence (DNA): TGTGCCAGCAGCCTCTCGGGGTCTAACTATGGCTACACCTTC. This encodes CASSLSGSNYGYTF.

The chain is built from TRBV5-1 and TRBJ2-5; weak D call: TRBD2 (5 bases). The germline V gene encodes CDR1 SGHRS and CDR2 YFSETQ. V gave up 1 base and J gave up 0 bases, with 10 bases separating them. This CDR3 spans 15 amino acids. CDR3 region: CASSLTGLDQETQYF. Here the CDR3 DNA reads TGCGCCAGCAGCTTGACCGGACTGGACCAAGAGACCCAGTACTTC.

The chain couples TRBV12-3 or TRBV12-4 to TRBJ1-6, with D hard to call. The CDR3 contains 13 residues. V lost 3 bases and J 7 bases, leaving 7 bases between the germline ends. The CDR3 spells CASSLLENSPLHF. The CDR3 DNA follows: TGTGCCAGCAGTTTGTTAGAGAATTCACCCCTCCACTTT.

The CDR3 protein is CASSLGDLAAGPNEQFF. CDR3 nucleotides: TGTGCCAGCAGCTTGGGGGACCTAGCGGCGGGGCCAAATGAGCAGTTCTTC. This sequence joins TRBV7-8 and TRBJ2-1; 7 bases map to TRBD2. This CDR3 is built from 17 residues. With V trimmed by 3 bases and J by 7 bases, 15 bases remained unmatched. Germline CDR1 SGHVS, CDR2 FQNEAQ.

Comments on this clone: One end of the junction does not line up with germline, which may come from a read error. The chain is built from TRBV23-1 and TRBJ1-1; no clear D. TRBV23-1 carries the ORF label, with uncertain function. The CDR3 is made up of 16 amino acids. The CDR3, as DNA: TGCGCCAGCAGCCAATGGGAGCACTGGGAGGGCACTGAAGCTTTCTTT. It encodes CASSQWEHWEGTEAFF.

This clone was recorded a few times. This chain joins TRBV27 and TRBJ1-5; D gene unclear. V was pared by 4 bases and J by 0 bases, with 13 bases between. The CDR3 totals 16 residues. The germline CDR1 and CDR2 sequences are MNHEY and SMNVEV (reference sequence). CDR3 sequence reads: CASSSRAGYSNQPQHF. As DNA, the CDR3 is TGTGCCAGCAGTTCGCGAGCGGGTTATAGCAATCAGCCCCAGCATTTT.

The V call is TRBV27, the J call TRBJ2-1, with 9 bases lining up with TRBD2. Germline V gene lookup returns CDR1 MNHEY and CDR2 SMNVEV (reference sequence). This CDR3 is built from 17 residues. J was trimmed by 9 bases and V by 2 bases; bases with no gene match: 14. CDR3 nucleotide sequence: TGTGCCAGCAGTTTAATCGCTTTTAGCGGGAGAGGCGTTGAGCAGTTCTTC. Translation gives CASSLIAFSGRGVEQFF.

The genes are TRBV10-1 and TRBJ1-1; 7 nucleotides agree with TRBD1. The CDR3 sequence is 14 residues long. Looked up from germline, CDR1 is WNHNN and CDR2 is SYGVQD (reference sequence). Unmatched junction bases numbered 10, after V lost 6 bases and J lost 6 bases. CDR3 nucleotide sequence: TGCGCCAGCAGCCCCCGACAGGGTAACGCTGAAGCTTTCTTT. It translates to CASSPRQGNAEAFF.

The genes are TRBV2 and TRBJ2-1; TRBD1 matches at 9 bases. Trimming at V came to 5 bases and at J to 8 bases, leaving 7 bases not matched to a gene. There are 14 residues in the CDR3. Germline V gene sequence: CDR1 SNHLY, CDR2 FYNNEI. This CDR3 is CASSLQGAGYEQFF. Here the CDR3 DNA reads TGTGCCAGCAGTTTACAGGGGGCAGGCTATGAGCAGTTCTTC.

This chain joins TRBV7-2 and TRBJ1-2; D ambiguous. The CDR3 extends over 12 amino acids. CDR1 is SGHTA, CDR2 FQGNSA, per germline. Trimming took 0 bases from V and 6 from J, leaving 5 bases between them. CDR3 DNA: TGTGCCAGCAGCTTAGCCCGGGATGGCTACACCTTC. As protein: CASSLARDGYTF.

This chain links TRBV5-1 with TRBJ2-1; 10 bases fit TRBD1. Germline V CDR1 and CDR2: SGHRS, YFSETQ. The CDR3 is 15 residues long. The V gene end was trimmed by 0 bases and the J gene end by 7 bases; junction bases not matched to a gene: 4. The CDR3: CASSLGGQGHNEQFF. CDR3 bases: TGCGCCAGCAGCTTGGGGGGACAGGGGCATAATGAGCAGTTCTTC.